Detailed here is one T cell receptor beta chain. Its antigen remains unidentified. The junction shows a germline mismatch at one end, possibly a read error. TCRdb ran MiXCR on the PCR reads. The sample contains more than 6,000 clones, 25% to 30% of which appear only once. From germline, CDR1 is SGHTA and CDR2 FQGNSA. The CDR3 is made up of 14 amino acids. This specimen comes from a study of metastatic and nonmetastatic thyroid tumors. Study conclusions and caveats: Patients with malignant thyroid tumors reportedly had significantly higher TCR beta diversity than those with benign nodules, in blood and tumor.

No treatment had been given to any patient before thyroid surgery. This clonotype originated in a female donor with papillary thyroid cancer or a benign thyroid nodule (not recorded which). Some clones in this sample may be carry-over from other donors' samples. Source material: tumor tissue. This chain joins TRBV7-2 and TRBJ2-3, with 10 bases fitting TRBD2. The CDR3 DNA reads as TGTGCCAGCAGCCTAGCGGGAGACACAGATACGCAGTATTTT. Amino acids: CASSLAGDTDTQYF. Variable domain in full (rest from reference TRBV7-2 and TRBJ2-3): GAGVSQSPSNKVTEKGKDVELRCDPISGHTALYWYRQSLGQGLEFLIYFQGNSAPDKSGLPSDRFSAERTGGSVSTLTIQRTQQEDSAVYLCASSLAGDTDTQYFGPGTRLTVL.